Each of the 26 T cell receptor beta chains below was sequenced from the same sample in a study of shared clonotypes between healthy human individuals. TCRdb keeps only in-frame clones here, not all; method: immunoSEQ multiplex PCR. The sample records about 1 million clones, roughly 74% being singletons. The sequencing input was memory CD4+ T cells from PBMCs. Subset noted: CD45RA-negative fraction. All receptors derive from a man aged 18 to 29 in good health. Some clones in this sample may be carry-over from other donors' samples.

The chain is built from TRBV2 and TRBJ2-7, with D possibly TRBD1 on 5 matching bases. V was pared by 8 bases and J by 6 bases, with 20 bases between. The V gene's germline CDR1 is SNHLY and CDR2 FYNNEI. The CDR3 length is 14 residues. The CDR3 is CASRRMGQVGEQYF. The CDR3 DNA reads TGTGCCAGCCGGCGTATGGGGCAAGTGGGCGAGCAGTACTTC.

The genes are TRBV5-4 and TRBJ2-7; D is uncertain. V shed 0 bases and J shed 2 bases, with 9 bases lying between them. Germline V gives CDR1 SGHNT, CDR2 YYREEE (reference sequence). This CDR3 spans 14 amino acids. The CDR3 spells CASSLASHAYEQYF. The DNA of the CDR3 is TGTGCCAGCAGCTTGGCCTCACATGCCTACGAGCAGTACTTC.

V usage is TRBV27 and J usage is TRBJ1-2; tentative D call: TRBD1 (5 bases). The CDR3 length is 16 residues. Per germline, CDR1 MNHEY and CDR2 SMNVEV (reference sequence). V was pared by 6 bases and J by 8 bases, with 25 bases between. The DNA for the CDR3 is TGTGCCAGCAGGGACCCTACACCAGGGAAGTCTGGAGGCTACACCTTC. It translates to CASRDPTPGKSGGYTF.

The CDR3 DNA is TGTGCCAGCAGCCAAGAAGCAGGGGGCCGGTCAGATACGCAGTATTTT. Translation gives CASSQEAGGRSDTQYF. The chain carries TRBV16 and TRBJ2-3, with TRBD1 identical over 8 bases. The V and J ends lost 2 bases and 4 bases, in that order; junction bases with no gene match: 8. The CDR3 totals 16 residues. Per germline, CDR1 KGHSY and CDR2 FQNENV.

The chain joins TRBV28 to TRBJ1-2; TRBD1 is a possible D gene (6 bases). Trimming removed 5 bases at V and 10 bases at J, with 14 bases between. The CDR3 spans 12 residues. Germline loops: CDR1 MDHEN, CDR2 SYDVKM. The CDR3 DNA reads TGTGCCAGCAGTCCCGGGACAAAGTCCTACACCTTC. Translation: CASSPGTKSYTF.

This clone has a handful of counts. This chain connects TRBV18 to TRBJ2-1; TRBD1 matches at 7 bases. The CDR3 sequence is 16 residues long. CDR1 is KGHSH, CDR2 LQKENI, per germline. The J segment lost 9 bases and the V segment lost 5 bases, leaving 16 bases of the junction unmatched. The CDR3 nucleotides are TGTGCCAGCTCAAACGGACAGGTTGCGGCCGGTGCTGAGCAGTTCTTC. It translates to CASSNGQVAAGAEQFF.

This chain joins TRBV7-9 and TRBJ1-2; D gene unclear. Trimming cost V 5 bases and J 6 bases, with 7 bases left between them. Germline V gives CDR1 SEHNR, CDR2 FQNEAQ (reference sequence). The CDR3 runs to 11 residues. The CDR3 here is CASSIHDGYTF. CDR3 DNA sequence: TGTGCCAGCAGCATTCATGATGGCTACACCTTC.

This clone was recorded only once. V is TRBV7-6 and J is TRBJ2-5, with 9 bases aligning to TRBD2. This CDR3 contains 16 residues. Germline V gene sequence: CDR1 SGHVS, CDR2 FNYEAQ. V gave up 2 bases and J gave up 5 bases; unmatched junction bases: 9. The CDR3 DNA reads as TGTGCCAGCAGCTTAAGGGCTAGCGGGAAGGGCGAGACCCAGTACTTC. It encodes CASSLRASGKGETQYF. Complete variable domain (other parts from reference TRBV7-6 and TRBJ2-5): GAGVSQSPRYKVTKRGQDVALRCDPISGHVSLYWYRQALGQGPEFLTYFNYEAQQDKSGLPNDRFSAERPEGSISTLTIQRTEQRDSAMYRCASSLRASGKGETQYFGPGTRLLVL.

CDR3 loop: CASSLRGEETQYF. The CDR3 DNA is TGTGCCAGCAGCTTACGGGGAGAGGAGACCCAGTACTTC. The chain has TRBV13 and TRBJ2-5; the D gene is possibly TRBD2 (5 bases). CDR1 and CDR2 from the germline V gene are PRHDT and FYEKMQ (reference sequence). This CDR3 contains 13 residues. V lost 2 bases, J lost 5 bases, and 9 bases lay in between.

The genes are TRBV10-3 and TRBJ2-1; tentatively, D is TRBD1 (6 bases). The germline V and J ends were trimmed by 0 bases and 1 base, with 10 bases remaining between them. Germline CDR1 is ENHRY and CDR2 is SYGVKD. The CDR3 consists of 16 residues. CDR3 in DNA: TGTGCCATCAGTGAGTCGGGCAGGGGATCCTACAATGAGCAGTTCTTC. This translates into CAISESGRGSYNEQFF.

DNA of the CDR3: TGTGCCAGCAGCTGGGGACTGGGGAGAGGCAAAAACATTCAGTACTTC. Translated, it gives CASSWGLGRGKNIQYF. J is TRBJ2-4 and V is TRBV7-9; TRBD2 might be the D (6 bases). The germline CDR1 and CDR2 sequences are SEHNR and FQNEAQ (reference sequence). V was trimmed by 4 bases and J by 3 bases, leaving 16 bases between them. This CDR3 spans 16 amino acids.

The chain combines TRBV30 with TRBJ2-1; TRBD2 matches at 15 bases. The CDR3 has 15 residues. The J segment lost 9 bases and the V segment lost 1 base, leaving 4 bases of the junction unmatched. Looked up from germline, CDR1 is GTSNPN and CDR2 is SVGIG (reference sequence). The CDR3 reads CAWSAGGLAGGEQFF. For the CDR3, the DNA is TGTGCCTGGAGTGCGGGGGGACTAGCGGGAGGTGAGCAGTTCTTC.

This clone has a handful of counts. The gene calls are TRBV14 and TRBJ2-1, with 7 nucleotides matching TRBD1. This CDR3 is 17 amino acids long. Germline-derived CDR1 and CDR2 are SGHDN and FVKESK. V shed 4 bases and J 3 bases; nucleotides not matched to a gene: 12. The CDR3 loop is CASSRGTQGVNYNEQFF. DNA of the CDR3: TGTGCCAGCAGCCGGGGGACCCAGGGGGTTAACTACAATGAGCAGTTCTTC.

The chain employs TRBV7-8 and TRBJ2-1; 7 bases align to TRBD2. The germline gives CDR1 SGHVS, CDR2 FQNEAQ. This CDR3 region has 16 residues. J was trimmed by 15 bases and V by 5 bases; bases with no gene match: 22. CDR3 bases: TGTGCCAGCAGCAGACGCCTAGCGGACTTAGTTATTACGCCGTTCTTC. This codes for CASSRRLADLVITPFF.

The chain couples TRBV11-3 to TRBJ2-1; TRBD2 agrees at 14 bases. The CDR3 sequence is 16 residues long. With 5 bases clipped from V and 6 bases from J, the junction kept 6 bases outside the gene matches. Looked up from germline, CDR1 is SGHNT and CDR2 is YENEEA. In DNA, the CDR3 is TGTGCCAGCAGCCAGGACGGGACTAGCGGGAGCAATGAGCAGTTCTTC. It is translated as CASSQDGTSGSNEQFF.

This clone was seen more than once but under ten times. The rearrangement uses TRBV29-1 and TRBJ1-4; 9 nucleotides match TRBD1. The J segment lost 8 bases and the V segment lost 5 bases, leaving 6 bases of the junction unmatched. The CDR3 is 13 amino acids. CDR1 and CDR2 (germline): SQVTM, ANQGSEA. CDR3 in DNA: TGCAGCGTTTCGAGGACAGGGGAGGAAAAACTGTTTTTT. Translated: CSVSRTGEEKLFF.

The sample holds a few counts of this clone. The chain carries TRBV11-1 and TRBJ2-2, with 9 bases that match TRBD1. The CDR3 contains 16 residues. Trimming at V came to 6 bases and at J to 6 bases, leaving 11 bases not matched to a gene. Germline-derived CDR1 and CDR2 are SGHAT and FQDESV (reference sequence). CDR3 sequence reads: CASRAGTGQDSGELFF. In nucleotides, the CDR3 is TGTGCCAGCAGAGCAGGGACAGGGCAAGATTCCGGGGAGCTGTTTTTT.

The CDR3 here is CSALGGGRVAEAFF. The CDR3 DNA sequence: TGCAGCGCCCTTGGTGGGGGGCGAGTTGCTGAAGCTTTCTTT. The V gene is TRBV29-1, the J gene TRBJ1-1; D is perhaps TRBD1 (6 bases). This CDR3 spans 14 amino acids. Between the trimmed V and J ends, which lost 7 bases and 6 bases, there was a span of 21 bases. Germline values: CDR1 SQVTM, CDR2 ANQGSEA.

The V gene is TRBV11-3, the J gene TRBJ2-1; possible D gene TRBD2, 6 bases. Germline assignment: CDR1 SGHNT and CDR2 YENEEA. CDR3 length: 16 residues. Trimming shortened V by 1 base and J by 1 base, and 11 bases separated the two germline ends. CDR3 nucleotide sequence: TGTGCCAGCAGCTTAGGGGGCGGGGTATCCTACAATGAGCAGTTCTTC. It is translated as CASSLGGGVSYNEQFF. The whole variable domain, remainder taken from reference TRBV11-3 and TRBJ2-1, is EAGVVQSPRYKIIEKKQPVAFWCNPISGHNTLYWYLQNLGQGPELLIRYENEEAVDDSQLPKDRFSAERLKGVDSTLKIQPAELGDSAVYLCASSLGGGVSYNEQFFGPGTRLTVL.

As regards this clone: A much larger clone sits a single nucleotide away, making a read error possible. V usage is TRBV28 and J usage is TRBJ2-7, with D uncertain. This CDR3 has 13 residues. Trimming shortened V by 2 bases and J by 0 bases, and 5 bases separated the two germline ends. From germline, CDR1 is MDHEN and CDR2 SYDVKM. The chain's CDR3 is CASSLRASYEQYF. CDR3 nucleotide sequence: TGTGCCAGCAGTTTAAGGGCCTCCTACGAGCAGTACTTC.

The V gene is TRBV30, the J gene TRBJ2-7; unclear D gene. V dropped 3 bases and J dropped 3 bases, with 12 bases sitting between them. Germline CDR1 is GTSNPN and CDR2 is SVGIG (reference sequence). This CDR3 spans 13 amino acids. The CDR3 spells CAWRPTIFYEQYF. As DNA, the CDR3 is TGTGCCTGGAGGCCGACAATCTTCTACGAGCAGTACTTC.

This chain links TRBV5-4 with TRBJ1-1; a possible D gene is TRBD1 (5 bases). Germline-derived CDR1 and CDR2 are SGHNT and YYREEE (reference sequence). V lost 0 bases and J 5 bases, leaving 8 bases between the germline ends. There are 13 residues in the CDR3. The CDR3 nucleotides are TGTGCCAGCAGCTTGGTCAGGGAGACTGAAGCTTTCTTT. This encodes CASSLVRETEAFF.

Turning to this clone: This likely traces to a read error, being one base from a far larger clone. This rearrangement joins TRBV28 to TRBJ1-2; maybe TRBD1 (5 bases). Trimming pared 4 bases from V and 2 bases from J, leaving 5 bases between. CDR3 length: 12 residues. Per the germline V gene, CDR1 is MDHEN and CDR2 is SYDVKM. The CDR3 is CASSWTNYGYTF. CDR3 DNA: TGTGCCAGCAGTTGGACAAACTATGGCTACACCTTC.

The chain links TRBV15 to TRBJ2-1, with 14 bases identical to TRBD2. The CDR3 totals 16 residues. CDR1 is LNHNV, CDR2 YYDKDF, per germline (reference sequence). The ends lost 5 bases at V and 7 bases at J; junction bases unmatched: 7. CDR3 DNA sequence: TGTGCCACCAGCGCCGGGACTAGCGGGAGAAAAAATGAGCAGTTCTTC. Its translation is CATSAGTSGRKNEQFF.

The CDR3 coding sequence is TGTGCCAGCAGCGTAGTTTCACTAGCGGGAGCCGAGACCCAGTACTTC. This sequence encodes CASSVVSLAGAETQYF. This chain uses TRBV9 with TRBJ2-5; 11 bases fit TRBD2. This CDR3 has 16 amino acids. Germline CDR1 and CDR2: SGDLS and YYNGEE. V shed 0 bases, J shed 5 bases, and the junction held 6 bases outside the gene matches.

This clone was seen a single time. The same CDR3 is also encoded by other DNA sequences in this sample. The V and J genes are TRBV28 and TRBJ2-7, with TRBD2 matching over 14 bases. Germline V gene lookup returns CDR1 MDHEN and CDR2 SYDVKM. V dropped 3 bases and J dropped 2; count of bases not matched to a gene: 0. The CDR3 extends over 15 amino acids. CDR3 sequence: CASSLGLAGAYEQYF. CDR3 nucleotides: TGTGCCAGCAGTTTGGGACTAGCGGGAGCCTACGAGCAGTACTTC.